Presented here are 24 T cell receptor beta chains from one specimen sequenced in a study of cytomegalovirus exposure and HLA in healthy donors. Primers for the PCR totalled 60 Vbeta and 13 Jbeta. The protocol was immunoSEQ multiplex PCR, while the TCRdb copy is restricted to in-frame clones and leaves out a portion. The profile shows more than 110,000 clones, about 80% of them singletons. Sequencing was done on a sample of PBMCs. The receptor set was obtained from a male donor in good health and CMV-seronegative.

The rearrangement joins TRBV27 to TRBJ1-1; 8 positions match TRBD1. The CDR3 is 14 residues long. V gave up 8 bases and J gave up 4 bases; unmatched junction bases: 9. CDR1 is MNHEY, CDR2 SMNVEV, per germline (reference sequence). The CDR3 DNA reads TGTGCCAGCTCGGACAGGGAGAGGGTCACTGAAGCTTTCTTT. Its protein product is CASSDRERVTEAFF.

The chain employs TRBV7-2 and TRBJ1-2; D possibly corresponds to TRBD1 (5 bases). V was clipped by 1 base and J by 7 bases, with 7 bases between them. The germline V gene has CDR1 SGHTA and CDR2 FQGNSA. The CDR3 runs to 12 residues. The CDR3 loop reads CASSLERGGYTF. The DNA for the CDR3 is TGTGCCAGCAGCTTAGAAAGGGGTGGCTACACCTTC.

The chain couples TRBV10-2 to TRBJ1-5; TRBD1 is a possible D gene (5 bases). V shed 7 bases and J shed 4 bases, with 11 bases lying between them. The CDR3 consists of 13 residues. The germline CDR1 and CDR2 sequences are WSHSY and SAAADI. CDR3 DNA sequence: TGCGCCAGCATGGCAGGGATGAATCAGCCCCAGCATTTT. This encodes CASMAGMNQPQHF.

This clone was observed once. The chain carries TRBV5-1 and TRBJ2-5; a weak D match, TRBD1 (6 bases). Per germline, CDR1 SGHRS and CDR2 YFSETQ. Trimming removed 4 bases from V and 1 base from J, with 14 bases in between. The CDR3 is made up of 15 amino acids. CDR3 nucleotides: TGCGCCAGCAGCCTTATTGGGACACCCCAAGAGACCCAGTACTTC. This translates into CASSLIGTPQETQYF.

Only one count was recorded for this clone. This chain uses TRBV15 with TRBJ2-3, with D perhaps matching TRBD1 (6 bases). V was shortened by 8 bases and J by 0 bases, with 21 bases between the two germline ends. The CDR3 spans 17 residues. In germline, CDR1 is LNHNV, CDR2 YYDKDF (reference sequence). The CDR3 DNA reads TGTGCCACCTCTGGGGAAGCAGGGGCCCCTAGCACAGATACGCAGTATTTT. As protein: CATSGEAGAPSTDTQYF.

This chain links TRBV5-6 with TRBJ2-2; 9 positions agree with TRBD2. This CDR3 contains 16 residues. Germline lookup yields CDR1 SGHDT and CDR2 YYEEEE. Trimming took 4 bases from V and 3 from J; bases not matched to a gene: 7. The CDR3 sequence: CASSLERGAYTGELFF. Here the CDR3 DNA reads TGTGCCAGCAGCCTAGAGCGGGGGGCCTACACCGGGGAGCTGTTTTTT.

This clone is categorized as medium-sized. This chain connects TRBV11-2 to TRBJ1-3; D unclear. The CDR3 runs 15 residues. Germline V CDR1 and CDR2: SGHAT, FQNNGV. V lost 1 base and J 0 bases, leaving 7 bases between the germline ends. CDR3 protein: CASSLGGVSGNTIYF. The DNA for the CDR3 is TGTGCCAGCAGCTTAGGGGGAGTCTCTGGAAACACCATATATTTT.

The CDR3 spells CASSPTRGGSQETQYF. The CDR3 DNA follows: TGTGCCAGCAGCCCCACCAGAGGGGGTAGTCAGGAGACCCAGTACTTC. The chain is built from TRBV4-2 and TRBJ2-5; possible D gene TRBD1, 6 bases. V lost 4 bases and J 5 bases, leaving 20 bases between the germline ends. Germline assignment: CDR1 LGHNA and CDR2 YNFKEQ. The CDR3 is 16 residues long.

The CDR3 sequence: CASSVEGRGGTDTQYF. As DNA, the CDR3 is TGTGCCAGCAGCGTAGAAGGGCGGGGGGGGACAGATACGCAGTATTTT. The chain recombines TRBV9 with TRBJ2-3; 9 bases match TRBD2. In germline, CDR1 is SGDLS, CDR2 YYNGEE. The CDR3 runs to 16 residues. V was pared by 0 bases and J by 3 bases, with 5 bases of the junction left unmatched.

This sequence joins TRBV5-1 and TRBJ2-3; 9 bases align to TRBD1. The length of the CDR3 is 13 residues. Trimming cost V 8 bases and J 6 bases; bases outside gene matches: 7. Germline V gives CDR1 SGHRS, CDR2 YFSETQ. CDR3 residues: CASGTGPGDTQYF. The CDR3, as DNA: TGCGCCAGTGGGACAGGGCCCGGTGATACGCAGTATTTT.

The chain uses TRBV19 and TRBJ1-1; weak D call: TRBD1 (5 bases). Trimming shortened V by 1 base and J by 10 bases, and 10 bases separated the two germline ends. The CDR3 has 12 amino acids. Germline V gene data show CDR1 as LNHDA and CDR2 as SQIVND (reference sequence). DNA of the CDR3: TGTGCCAGTAGTATAGGCAGGGTGGCAGCTTTCTTT. Its translation is CASSIGRVAAFF.

The chain is built from TRBV4-1 and TRBJ1-3, with D maybe TRBD1 (6 bases). The CDR3 is 16 residues long. Per the germline V gene, CDR1 is MGHRA and CDR2 is YSYEKL. Trimming stripped 0 bases from V and 3 bases from J, with 12 bases between. The CDR3 protein is CASSQDRGLGGNTIYF. For the CDR3, the DNA is TGCGCCAGCAGCCAAGACAGGGGCCTGGGTGGAAACACCATATATTTT.

The chain couples TRBV11-2 to TRBJ2-7, with 9 bases fitting TRBD1. Losses at the gene ends were 1 base for V and 3 bases for J; bases not matched to a gene: 7. The CDR3 length is 16 residues. Looked up from germline, CDR1 is SGHAT and CDR2 is FQNNGV. CDR3 bases: TGTGCCAGCAGCTTAGGGGACAGGGTAGGTGGCTACGAGCAGTACTTC. This translates into CASSLGDRVGGYEQYF. The variable domain in full, completed from reference TRBV11-2 and TRBJ2-7, reads EAGVAQSPRYKIIEKRQSVAFWCNPISGHATLYWYQQILGQGPKLLIQFQNNGVVDDSQLPKDRFSAERLKGVDSTLKIQPAKLEDSAVYLCASSLGDRVGGYEQYFGPGTRLTVT.

The chain carries TRBV7-7 and TRBJ2-7, with D possibly TRBD2 on 5 matching bases. The V end lost 5 bases, the J end lost 6 bases, and 20 bases lay between the germline ends. The length of the CDR3 is 15 residues. The germline V gene has CDR1 SSHAT and CDR2 FNYEAQ (reference sequence). In DNA, the CDR3 is TGTGCCAGCAGCCCCTCGTTCGGGGAACGAGGCGAGCAGTACTTC. Translating gives CASSPSFGERGEQYF.

This clone has more than one count but fewer than ten. The chain has TRBV4-1 and TRBJ1-5, with a possible D match to TRBD1 (6 bases). The CDR3 has 15 amino acids. V lost 0 bases and J lost 6, with 12 bases in between. Germline-derived CDR1 and CDR2 are MGHRA and YSYEKL. CDR3 nucleotide sequence: TGCGCCAGCAGCCAAGAAAGGGGGAGGGCTCAGCCCCAGCATTTT. Protein sequence: CASSQERGRAQPQHF.

The chain carries TRBV6-6 and TRBJ2-5; TRBD1 matches 9 bases. Germline values: CDR1 MNHNY, CDR2 SVGAGI (reference sequence). V trimming: 6 bases; J trimming: 6 bases; junction bases outside the gene matches: 5. The CDR3 has 13 residues. The CDR3 loop is CASRDRGGQTQYF. The CDR3, as DNA: TGTGCCAGCAGGGACAGGGGAGGACAGACCCAGTACTTC.

J is TRBJ2-1 and V is TRBV28, with D perhaps matching TRBD1 (6 bases). Trimming took off 5 bases at V and 4 bases at J, with 24 bases between the two ends. From germline, CDR1 is MDHEN and CDR2 SYDVKM. The CDR3 runs to 18 residues. CDR3 residues: CASSLGDPGVSLYNEQFF. In nucleotides, the CDR3 is TGTGCCAGCAGTCTAGGCGATCCAGGGGTTTCCCTGTACAATGAGCAGTTCTTC.

This sequence joins TRBV9 and TRBJ2-7, with D maybe TRBD1 (6 bases). CDR1 and CDR2 from the germline V gene are SGDLS and YYNGEE. This CDR3 spans 15 amino acids. The V gene lost 0 bases and the J gene lost 0 bases, with 10 bases spanning the gap. The CDR3 region has the DNA TGTGCCAGCAGCGTAGGGGGGCCACGCTCCTACGAGCAGTACTTC. Translation: CASSVGGPRSYEQYF.

This sequence joins TRBV4-3 and TRBJ2-2, with a tentative D call TRBD1 (7 bases). In germline, CDR1 is LGHNA, CDR2 YSLEER. The CDR3 contains 16 residues. V lost 4 bases, J lost 6 bases, and 18 bases lay in between. CDR3 bases: TGCGCCAGCAGCCTGACTAGGGGACAGTCCCCCGGGGAGCTGTTTTTT. Its protein is CASSLTRGQSPGELFF.

The chain joins TRBV5-5 to TRBJ2-3, with D tentatively TRBD2 (5 bases). Looked up from germline, CDR1 is SGHKS and CDR2 is YYEKEE (reference sequence). The CDR3 contains 15 residues. Trimming shortened V by 3 bases and J by 0 bases, and 11 bases separated the two germline ends. CDR3 DNA: TGTGCCAGCAGCTCCTGGGAGTCAAGCACAGATACGCAGTATTTT. Protein product: CASSSWESSTDTQYF.

The rearrangement joins TRBV28 to TRBJ1-5; 7 positions match TRBD1. V trimming: 10 bases; J trimming: 5 bases; junction bases outside the gene matches: 8. The V gene's germline CDR1 is MDHEN and CDR2 SYDVKM. This CDR3 has 13 amino acids. The CDR3 DNA is TGTGCCACCCTACAGGGGTTGGATCAGCCCCAGCATTTT. This encodes CATLQGLDQPQHF.

On this clone: The identical CDR3 is also encoded by other nucleotide sequences in the sample. This chain connects TRBV4-1 to TRBJ1-2; possibly TRBD1 for D (5 bases). The CDR3 is 15 residues long. V was pared by 1 base and J by 6 bases, with 15 bases between. Germline loops: CDR1 MGHRA, CDR2 YSYEKL. In nucleotides, the CDR3 is TGCGCCAGCAGCCAAGTAGGGGTGCCCTCGGATGGCTACACCTTC. Protein product: CASSQVGVPSDGYTF.

The chain recombines TRBV28 with TRBJ2-2; TRBD2 aligns across 7 bases. The CDR3 runs 14 residues. Losses at the gene ends were 10 bases for V and 6 bases for J; bases not matched to a gene: 11. In germline, CDR1 is MDHEN, CDR2 SYDVKM. CDR3 DNA: TGTGCCACCTCCGGGACGGCGGGGGCCGGGGAGCTGTTTTTT. This gives the protein CATSGTAGAGELFF.

The rearrangement links TRBV2 to TRBJ1-1; possible D gene TRBD1, 6 bases. Germline V gives CDR1 SNHLY, CDR2 FYNNEI. With 2 bases removed from V and 2 bases from J, the gap between germline ends came to 9 bases. The CDR3 has 14 amino acids. This CDR3 is CASSELTGNTEAFF. The CDR3 region has the DNA TGTGCCAGCAGTGAACTGACAGGAAACACTGAAGCTTTCTTT.